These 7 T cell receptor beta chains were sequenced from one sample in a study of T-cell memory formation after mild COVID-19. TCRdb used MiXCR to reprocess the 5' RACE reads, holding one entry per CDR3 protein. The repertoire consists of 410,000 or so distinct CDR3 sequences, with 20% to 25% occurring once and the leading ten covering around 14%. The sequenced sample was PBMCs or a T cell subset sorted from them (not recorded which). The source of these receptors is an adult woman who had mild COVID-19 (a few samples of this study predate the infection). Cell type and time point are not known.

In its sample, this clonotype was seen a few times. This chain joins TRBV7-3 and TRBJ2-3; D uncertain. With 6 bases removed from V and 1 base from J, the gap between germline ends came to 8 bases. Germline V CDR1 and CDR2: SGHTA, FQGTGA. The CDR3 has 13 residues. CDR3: CASRGVGTDTQYF. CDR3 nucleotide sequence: TGTGCCAGCAGGGGTGTGGGCACAGATACGCAGTATTTT.

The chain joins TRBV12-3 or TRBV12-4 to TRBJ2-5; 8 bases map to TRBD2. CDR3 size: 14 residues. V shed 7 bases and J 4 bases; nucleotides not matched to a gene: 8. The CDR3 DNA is TGTGCCAGCATCCCGAATGGACTAGCAGAGACCCAGTACTTC. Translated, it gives CASIPNGLAETQYF.

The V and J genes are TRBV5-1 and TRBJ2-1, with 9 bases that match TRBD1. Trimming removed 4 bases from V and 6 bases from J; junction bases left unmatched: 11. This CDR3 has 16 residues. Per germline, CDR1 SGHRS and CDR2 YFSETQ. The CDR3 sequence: CASSPADRGFGNEQFF. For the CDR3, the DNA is TGCGCCAGCAGCCCGGCGGACAGGGGTTTCGGCAATGAGCAGTTCTTC.

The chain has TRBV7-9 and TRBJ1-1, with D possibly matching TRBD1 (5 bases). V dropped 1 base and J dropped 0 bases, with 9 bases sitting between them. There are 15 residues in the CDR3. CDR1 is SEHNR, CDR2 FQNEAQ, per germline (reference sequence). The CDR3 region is CASSLVTGLNTEAFF. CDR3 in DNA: TGTGCCAGCAGCTTAGTTACAGGATTGAACACTGAAGCTTTCTTT.

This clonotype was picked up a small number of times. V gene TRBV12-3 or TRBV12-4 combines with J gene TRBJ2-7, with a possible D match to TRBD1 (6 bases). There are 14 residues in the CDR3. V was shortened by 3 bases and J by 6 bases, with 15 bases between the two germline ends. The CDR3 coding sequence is TGTGCCAGCAGTTTCCAACAGGGTTTTGGCGAGCAGTACTTC. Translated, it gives CASSFQQGFGEQYF.

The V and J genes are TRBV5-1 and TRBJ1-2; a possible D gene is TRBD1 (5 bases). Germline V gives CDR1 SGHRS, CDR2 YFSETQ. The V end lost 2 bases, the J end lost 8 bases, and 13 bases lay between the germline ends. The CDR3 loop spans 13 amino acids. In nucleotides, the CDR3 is TGCGCCAGCAGCTTAACCGGGACGAAAGGCTACACCTTC. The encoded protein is CASSLTGTKGYTF.

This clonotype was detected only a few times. CDR3 amino acids: CASKRDNLNYGYTF. DNA of the CDR3: TGTGCCAGTAAAAGGGACAACCTAAACTATGGCTACACCTTC. V gene TRBV19 combines with J gene TRBJ1-2; a weak D match, TRBD1 (6 bases). There are 14 residues in the CDR3. The germline CDR1 and CDR2 sequences are LNHDA and SQIVND (reference sequence). Between the trimmed V and J ends, which lost 7 bases and 2 bases, there was a span of 14 bases.